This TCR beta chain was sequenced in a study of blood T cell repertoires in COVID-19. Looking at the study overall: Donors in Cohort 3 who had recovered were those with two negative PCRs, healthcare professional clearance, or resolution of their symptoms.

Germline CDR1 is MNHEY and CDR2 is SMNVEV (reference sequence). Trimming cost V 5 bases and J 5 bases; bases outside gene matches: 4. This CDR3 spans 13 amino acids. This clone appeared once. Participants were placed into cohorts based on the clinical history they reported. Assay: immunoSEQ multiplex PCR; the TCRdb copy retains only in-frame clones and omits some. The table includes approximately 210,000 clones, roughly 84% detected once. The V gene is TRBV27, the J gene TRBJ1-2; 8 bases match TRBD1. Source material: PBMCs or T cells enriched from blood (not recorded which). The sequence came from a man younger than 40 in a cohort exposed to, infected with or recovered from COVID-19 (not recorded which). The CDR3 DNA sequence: TGTGCCAGCAGTGAACAGGGGGAGTATGGCTACACCTTC. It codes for CASSEQGEYGYTF.